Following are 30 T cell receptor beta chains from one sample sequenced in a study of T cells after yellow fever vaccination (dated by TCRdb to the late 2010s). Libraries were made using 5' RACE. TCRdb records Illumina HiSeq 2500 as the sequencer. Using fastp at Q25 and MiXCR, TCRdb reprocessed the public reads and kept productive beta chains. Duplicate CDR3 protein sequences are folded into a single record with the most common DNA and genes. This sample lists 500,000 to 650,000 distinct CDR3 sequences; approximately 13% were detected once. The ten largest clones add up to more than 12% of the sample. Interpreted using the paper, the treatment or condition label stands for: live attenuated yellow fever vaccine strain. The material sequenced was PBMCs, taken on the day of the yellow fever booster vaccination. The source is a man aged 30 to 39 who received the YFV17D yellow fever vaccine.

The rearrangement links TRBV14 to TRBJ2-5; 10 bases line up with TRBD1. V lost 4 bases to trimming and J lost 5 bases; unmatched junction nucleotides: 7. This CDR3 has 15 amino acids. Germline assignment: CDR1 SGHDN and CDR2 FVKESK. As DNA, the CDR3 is TGTGCCAGCAGCCCTTGGACAGGGGGATTGGAGACCCAGTACTTC. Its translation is CASSPWTGGLETQYF.

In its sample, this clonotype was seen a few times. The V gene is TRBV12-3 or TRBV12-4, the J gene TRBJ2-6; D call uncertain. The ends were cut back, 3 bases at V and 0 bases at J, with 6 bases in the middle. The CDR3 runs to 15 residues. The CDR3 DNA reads TGTGCCAGCAGTTTCTCGAACTCTGGGGCCAACGTCCTGACTTTC. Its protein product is CASSFSNSGANVLTF.

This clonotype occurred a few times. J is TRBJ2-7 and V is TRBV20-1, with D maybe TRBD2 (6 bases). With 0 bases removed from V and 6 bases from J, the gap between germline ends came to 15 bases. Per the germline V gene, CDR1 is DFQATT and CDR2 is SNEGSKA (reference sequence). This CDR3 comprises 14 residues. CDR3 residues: CSAREGAGLSEQYF. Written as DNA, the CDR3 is TGCAGTGCTAGAGAGGGAGCGGGCCTCTCCGAGCAGTACTTC.

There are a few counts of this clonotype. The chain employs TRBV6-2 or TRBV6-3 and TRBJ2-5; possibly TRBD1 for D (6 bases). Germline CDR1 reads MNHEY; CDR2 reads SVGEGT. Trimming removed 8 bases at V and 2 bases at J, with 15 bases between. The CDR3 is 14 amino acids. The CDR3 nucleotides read TGTGCCAGCCTCATGGACAGCACACAAGAGACCCAGTACTTC. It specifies CASLMDSTQETQYF.

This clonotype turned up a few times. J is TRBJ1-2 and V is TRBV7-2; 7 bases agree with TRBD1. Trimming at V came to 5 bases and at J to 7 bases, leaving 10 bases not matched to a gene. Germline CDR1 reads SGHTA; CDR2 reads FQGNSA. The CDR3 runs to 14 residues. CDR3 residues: CASSPGTAHSGYTF. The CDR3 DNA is TGTGCCAGCAGCCCAGGGACAGCCCATTCTGGCTACACCTTC.

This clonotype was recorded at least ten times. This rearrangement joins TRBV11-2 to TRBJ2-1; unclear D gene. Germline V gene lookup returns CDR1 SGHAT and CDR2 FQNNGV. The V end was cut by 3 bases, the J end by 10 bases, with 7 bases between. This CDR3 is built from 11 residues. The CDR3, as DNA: TGTGCCAGCAGCTTCCTCAACGAGCAGTTCTTC. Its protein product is CASSFLNEQFF. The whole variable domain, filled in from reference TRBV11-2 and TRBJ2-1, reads EAGVAQSPRYKIIEKRQSVAFWCNPISGHATLYWYQQILGQGPKLLIQFQNNGVVDDSQLPKDRFSAERLKGVDSTLKIQPAKLEDSAVYLCASSFLNEQFFGPGTRLTVL.

The CDR3 DNA sequence: TGTGCCAGCAGTTACTCCACGGCGGATTCACCCCTCCACTTT. Protein: CASSYSTADSPLHF. V usage is TRBV6-5 and J usage is TRBJ1-6; D is unresolved. V was trimmed by 0 bases and J by 8 bases, leaving 8 bases between them. Germline loops: CDR1 MNHEY, CDR2 SVGAGI. This CDR3 is built from 14 residues.

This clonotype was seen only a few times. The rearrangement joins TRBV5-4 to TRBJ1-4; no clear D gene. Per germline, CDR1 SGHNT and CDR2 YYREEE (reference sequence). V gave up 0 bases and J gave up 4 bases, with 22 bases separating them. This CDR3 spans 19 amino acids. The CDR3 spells CASSLVAVTSLIHNEKLFF. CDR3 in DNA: TGTGCCAGCAGCTTGGTAGCAGTTACCTCACTAATCCATAATGAAAAACTGTTTTTT.

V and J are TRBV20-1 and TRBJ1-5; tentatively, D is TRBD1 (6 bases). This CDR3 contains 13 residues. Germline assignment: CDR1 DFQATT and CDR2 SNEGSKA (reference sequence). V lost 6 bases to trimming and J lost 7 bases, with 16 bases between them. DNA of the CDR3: TGCAGTGCAAAACAGGGTTTAAACCAGCCCCAGCATTTT. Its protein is CSAKQGLNQPQHF.

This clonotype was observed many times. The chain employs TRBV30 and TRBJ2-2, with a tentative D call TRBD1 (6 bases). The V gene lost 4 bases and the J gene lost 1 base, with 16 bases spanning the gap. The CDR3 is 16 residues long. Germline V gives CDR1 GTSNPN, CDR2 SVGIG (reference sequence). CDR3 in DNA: TGTGCCTGGACCCCAAAGTGGGACAAGAACACCGGGGAGCTGTTTTTT. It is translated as CAWTPKWDKNTGELFF.

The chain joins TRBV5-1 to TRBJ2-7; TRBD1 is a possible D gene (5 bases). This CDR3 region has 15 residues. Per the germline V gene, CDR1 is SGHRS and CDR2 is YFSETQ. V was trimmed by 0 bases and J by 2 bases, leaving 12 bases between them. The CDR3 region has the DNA TGCGCCAGCAGCTTGGAGGGCAGGGCTACCTACGAGCAGTACTTC. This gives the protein CASSLEGRATYEQYF.

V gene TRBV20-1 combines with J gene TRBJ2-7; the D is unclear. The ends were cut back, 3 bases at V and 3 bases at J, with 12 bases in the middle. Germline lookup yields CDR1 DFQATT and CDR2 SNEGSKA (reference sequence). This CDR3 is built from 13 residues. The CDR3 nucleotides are TGCAGTGCTAGGAAAGACTTACTCTACGAGCAGTACTTC. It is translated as CSARKDLLYEQYF.

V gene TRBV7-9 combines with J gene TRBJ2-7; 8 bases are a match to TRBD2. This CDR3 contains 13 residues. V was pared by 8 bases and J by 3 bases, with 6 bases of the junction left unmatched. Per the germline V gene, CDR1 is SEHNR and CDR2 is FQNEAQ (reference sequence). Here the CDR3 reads CASGGLESYEQYF. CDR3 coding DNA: TGTGCCAGCGGGGGACTAGAAAGCTACGAGCAGTACTTC.

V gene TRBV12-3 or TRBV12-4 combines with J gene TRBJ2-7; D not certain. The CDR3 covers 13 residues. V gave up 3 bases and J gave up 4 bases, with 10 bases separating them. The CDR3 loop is CASSLSYRYEQYF. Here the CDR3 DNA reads TGTGCCAGCAGTTTGTCATACAGATACGAGCAGTACTTC.

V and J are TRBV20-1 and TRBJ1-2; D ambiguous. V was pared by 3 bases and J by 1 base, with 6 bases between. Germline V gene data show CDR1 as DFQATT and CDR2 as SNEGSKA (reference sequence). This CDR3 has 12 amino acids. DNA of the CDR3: TGCAGTGCTAGTGACATTAACTATGGCTACACCTTC. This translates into CSASDINYGYTF.

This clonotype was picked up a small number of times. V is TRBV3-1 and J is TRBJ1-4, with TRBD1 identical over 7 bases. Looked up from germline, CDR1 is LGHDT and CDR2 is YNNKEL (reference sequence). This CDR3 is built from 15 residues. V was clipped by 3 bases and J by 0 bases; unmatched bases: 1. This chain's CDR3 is CASSHGTATNEKLFF. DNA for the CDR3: TGTGCCAGCAGCCACGGGACAGCAACTAATGAAAAACTGTTTTTT.

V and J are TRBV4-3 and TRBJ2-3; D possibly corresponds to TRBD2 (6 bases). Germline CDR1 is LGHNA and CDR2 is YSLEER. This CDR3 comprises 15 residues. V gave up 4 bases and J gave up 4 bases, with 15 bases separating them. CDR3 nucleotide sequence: TGCGCCAGCAGCCCCGACGGGAGTAGCTCAGATACGCAGTATTTT. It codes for CASSPDGSSSDTQYF.

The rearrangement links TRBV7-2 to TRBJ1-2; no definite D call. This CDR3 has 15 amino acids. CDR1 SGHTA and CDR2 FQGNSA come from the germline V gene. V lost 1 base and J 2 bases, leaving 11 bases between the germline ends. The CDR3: CASSLGKRVNYGYTF. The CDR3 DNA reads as TGTGCCAGCAGCTTAGGGAAGAGGGTCAACTATGGCTACACCTTC. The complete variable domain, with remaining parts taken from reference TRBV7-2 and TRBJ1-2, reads GAGVSQSPSNKVTEKGKDVELRCDPISGHTALYWYRQSLGQGLEFLIYFQGNSAPDKSGLPSDRFSAERTGGSVSTLTIQRTQQEDSAVYLCASSLGKRVNYGYTFGSGTRLTVV.

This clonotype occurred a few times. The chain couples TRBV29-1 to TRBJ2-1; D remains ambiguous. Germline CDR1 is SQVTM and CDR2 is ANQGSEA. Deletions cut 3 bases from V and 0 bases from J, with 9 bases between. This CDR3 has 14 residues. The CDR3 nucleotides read TGCAGCGTTGATAGGGAACACTCCTACAATGAGCAGTTCTTC. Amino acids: CSVDREHSYNEQFF.

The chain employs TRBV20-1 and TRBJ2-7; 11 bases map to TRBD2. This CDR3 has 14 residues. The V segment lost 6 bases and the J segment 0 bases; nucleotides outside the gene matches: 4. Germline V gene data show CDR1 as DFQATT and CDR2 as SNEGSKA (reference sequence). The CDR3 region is CSAMGLAASYEQYF. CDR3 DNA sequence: TGCAGTGCCATGGGACTAGCGGCCTCCTACGAGCAGTACTTC.

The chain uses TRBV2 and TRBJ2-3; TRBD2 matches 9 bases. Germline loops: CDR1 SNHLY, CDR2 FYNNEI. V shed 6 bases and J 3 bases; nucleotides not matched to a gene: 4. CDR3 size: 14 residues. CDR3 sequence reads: CASRVGLATDTQYF. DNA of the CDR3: TGTGCCAGCAGGGTCGGACTAGCGACAGATACGCAGTATTTT.

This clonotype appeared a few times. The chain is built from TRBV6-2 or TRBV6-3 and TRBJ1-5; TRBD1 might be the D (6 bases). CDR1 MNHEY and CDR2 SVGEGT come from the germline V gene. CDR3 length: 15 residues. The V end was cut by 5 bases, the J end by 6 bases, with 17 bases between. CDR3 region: CASSGVGTWSQPQHF. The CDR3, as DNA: TGTGCCAGCAGTGGCGTTGGGACATGGAGTCAGCCCCAGCATTTT.

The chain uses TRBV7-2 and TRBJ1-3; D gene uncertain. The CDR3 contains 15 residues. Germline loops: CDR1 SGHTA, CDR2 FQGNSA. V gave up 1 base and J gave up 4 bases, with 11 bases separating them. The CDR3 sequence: CASSLGSAPGNTIYF. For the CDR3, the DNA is TGTGCCAGCAGCTTAGGATCGGCTCCCGGAAACACCATATATTTT.

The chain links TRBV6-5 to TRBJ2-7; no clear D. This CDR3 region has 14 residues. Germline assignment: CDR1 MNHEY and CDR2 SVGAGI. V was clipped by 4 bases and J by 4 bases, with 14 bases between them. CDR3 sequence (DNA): TGTGCCAGCAGTTTCGCCGGGCCCTCTTACGAGCAGTACTTC. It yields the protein CASSFAGPSYEQYF.

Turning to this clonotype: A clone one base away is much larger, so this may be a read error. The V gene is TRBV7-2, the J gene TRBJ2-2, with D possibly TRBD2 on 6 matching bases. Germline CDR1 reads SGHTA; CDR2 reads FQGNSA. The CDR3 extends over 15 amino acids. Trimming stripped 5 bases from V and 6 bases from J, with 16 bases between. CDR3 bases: TGTGCCAGCAGCCCCTATCTTCTAGCGTCCGGGGAGCTGTTTTTT. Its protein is CASSPYLLASGELFF.

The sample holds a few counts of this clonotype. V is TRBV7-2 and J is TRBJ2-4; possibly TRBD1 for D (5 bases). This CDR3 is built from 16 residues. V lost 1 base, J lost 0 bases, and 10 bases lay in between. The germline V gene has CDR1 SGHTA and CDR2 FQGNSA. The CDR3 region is CASSLDRGLAKNIQYF. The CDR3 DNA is TGTGCCAGCAGCTTAGATAGGGGTCTAGCCAAAAACATTCAGTACTTC.

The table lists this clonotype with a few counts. CDR3 region: CASSLDVRGLSLSYEQYF. Here the CDR3 DNA reads TGCGCCAGCAGCTTGGACGTCAGGGGGCTGTCCCTCTCCTACGAGCAGTACTTC. The chain joins TRBV5-1 to TRBJ2-7, with 8 bases aligning to TRBD1. Germline V CDR1 and CDR2: SGHRS, YFSETQ. The CDR3 loop spans 18 amino acids. Losses at the gene ends were 0 bases for V and 0 bases for J; bases not matched to a gene: 11.

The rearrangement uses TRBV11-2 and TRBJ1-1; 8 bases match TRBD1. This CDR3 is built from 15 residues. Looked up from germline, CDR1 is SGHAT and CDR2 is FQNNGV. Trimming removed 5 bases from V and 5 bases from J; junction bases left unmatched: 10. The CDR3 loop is CASSQGLYRGTEAFF. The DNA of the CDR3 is TGTGCCAGCAGCCAAGGATTGTACAGGGGGACTGAAGCTTTCTTT.

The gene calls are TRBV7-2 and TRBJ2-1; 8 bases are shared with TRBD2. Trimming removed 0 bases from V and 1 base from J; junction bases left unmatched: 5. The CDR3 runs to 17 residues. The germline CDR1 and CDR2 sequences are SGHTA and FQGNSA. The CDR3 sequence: CASSLAVSGSSYNEQFF. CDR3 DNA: TGTGCCAGCAGCTTAGCGGTGAGCGGGAGTTCCTACAATGAGCAGTTCTTC.

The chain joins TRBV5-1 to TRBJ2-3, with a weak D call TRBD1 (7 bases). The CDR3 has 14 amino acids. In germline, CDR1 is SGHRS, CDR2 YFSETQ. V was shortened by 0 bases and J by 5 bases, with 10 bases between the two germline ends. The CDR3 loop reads CASSLGQGLDTQYF. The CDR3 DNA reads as TGCGCCAGCAGCTTGGGACAGGGACTAGATACGCAGTATTTT.